The rows below give T cell receptor beta chains drawn from one sample of a study of cytomegalovirus exposure and HLA in healthy donors. The table came from immunoSEQ multiplex PCR; TCRdb's copy has only in-frame clones and leaves some out. The sample holds 190,000 or so clones; approximately 82% are singletons and the top ten take about 10%. Material: PBMCs. These receptors were taken from a woman aged 45-60 years in good health and CMV-seropositive. CDR3s include the opening cysteine and the closing phenylalanine or tryptophan. D genes are given only for firm matches. For some rows the clone size is stated as once, few or many, or as a class when expanded; others skip it.

clone_size j_call v_call d_call cdr3_nt cdr3_aa
NA TRBJ2-7 TRBV27 TRBD1 TGTGCCAGCAGTTCCGGGACAGGGGCGGCCTACGAGCAGTACTTC CASSSGTGAAYEQYF
once TRBJ1-2 TRBV14 NA TGTGCCAGCAGCCCCTTCCCAGGGGTTGGCTACACCTTC CASSPFPGVGYTF
NA TRBJ2-1 TRBV5-1 TRBD1 TGCGCCAGCAGCTTGGGACAGGGCTATGAGCAGTTCTTC CASSLGQGYEQFF
few TRBJ1-1 TRBV29-1 NA TGCAGCGTTGAAGGAGTCAGGGGTTTCACTGAAGCTTTCTTT CSVEGVRGFTEAFF
NA TRBJ2-5 TRBV6-5 NA TGTGCCAGCAGTTCCCTCGGGGTTGGAGAGACCCAGTACTTC CASSSLGVGETQYF
NA TRBJ2-3 TRBV15 NA TGTGCCACCAGCACTAGACCCGTGCGAACTAGCACAGATACGCAGTATTTT CATSTRPVRTSTDTQYF
NA TRBJ2-5 TRBV27 TRBD2 TGTGCCAGCAGTGAACAACTAGCGGGGGGGCCGAGAGAGACCCAGTACTTC CASSEQLAGGPRETQYF
NA TRBJ2-7 TRBV19 TRBD1 TGTGCCAGTAGCATTGGAGACAGGGGGCGTTACGAGCAGTACTTC CASSIGDRGRYEQYF
once TRBJ2-5 TRBV2 NA TGTGCCAGCAGTGACCCAGCGGAGACCCAGTACTTC CASSDPAETQYF
NA TRBJ1-2 TRBV2 NA TGTGCCAGCATTCCTATGAAGGGCTACACCTTC CASIPMKGYTF
NA TRBJ2-7 TRBV4-1 TRBD2 TGCGCCAGCAGCCAAGATCTTAGGCTAGCGGGGGAACGGCAGTACTTC CASSQDLRLAGERQYF
NA TRBJ2-3 TRBV27 NA TGTGCCAGCAGACGCGGGTCAGACCTGTACACAGATACGCAGTATTTT CASRRGSDLYTDTQYF
NA TRBJ1-3 TRBV30 NA TGTGCCTGGAGTGTTACTATCTCTGGAAACACCATATATTTT CAWSVTISGNTIYF
NA TRBJ2-6 TRBV11-2 NA TGTGCCAGCACTTCAAGGGGGGGCGGCTCTGGGGCCAACGTCCTGACTTTC CASTSRGGGSGANVLTF